The 8 T cell receptor beta chains reported below all come from one sample, sequenced in a study of cytomegalovirus exposure and HLA in healthy donors. In the PCR, 60 Vbeta and 13 Jbeta primers were used. Profiled with immunoSEQ multiplex PCR; TCRdb holds only in-frame clones, not every one. The data contain some 150,000 clones, roughly three quarters of them seen just once; the ten biggest clones take up about a tenth. The sequencing input was PBMCs. Receptors were obtained from a man between 18 and 35 years old in good health and CMV-seropositive.

The rearrangement joins TRBV6-5 to TRBJ2-1; TRBD2 matches 10 bases. The CDR3 runs to 15 residues. The V gene's germline CDR1 is MNHEY and CDR2 SVGAGI. The J segment lost 3 bases and the V segment lost 5 bases, leaving 4 bases of the junction unmatched. CDR3 amino acids: CASSLAGEIYNEQFF. CDR3 coding DNA: TGTGCCAGCAGTCTAGCGGGAGAAATCTACAATGAGCAGTTCTTC.

This clone came up a few times. The chain has TRBV6-5 and TRBJ1-5, with D tentatively TRBD1 (5 bases). V was clipped by 2 bases and J by 4 bases, with 15 bases between them. In germline, CDR1 is MNHEY, CDR2 SVGAGI. This CDR3 region has 16 residues. The CDR3 nucleotides are TGTGCCAGCAGTTACAGTGGGGCCTCAATTAATCAGCCCCAGCATTTT. Translation: CASSYSGASINQPQHF.

V usage is TRBV21-1 and J usage is TRBJ2-7; no check of the table's D call, TRBD2, against the DNA was made. TRBV21-1 is flagged as a pseudogene. The CDR3 extends over 14 amino acids. This CDR3 reads CASRKAGCSYEQYF. The CDR3 coding sequence is TGTGCCAGCAGAAAAGCCGGGTGCTCCTACGAGCAGTACTTC.

The J gene is TRBJ2-3, the V gene TRBV9; 14 bases agree with TRBD2. Trimming removed 0 bases from V and 8 bases from J; junction bases left unmatched: 5. The CDR3 covers 16 residues. The V gene's germline CDR1 is SGDLS and CDR2 YYNGEE. The DNA for the CDR3 is TGTGCCAGCAGCGTAGATTCGGGACTAGCGGGGGTTACGCAGTATTTT. It translates to CASSVDSGLAGVTQYF.

This sequence joins TRBV19 and TRBJ2-7; the match to TRBD2 covers 9 bases. The CDR3 sequence is 14 residues long. The V gene end was trimmed by 6 bases and the J gene end by 4 bases; junction bases not matched to a gene: 7. Germline CDR1 LNHDA, CDR2 SQIVND (reference sequence). CDR3 protein: CASRRSGGLYEQYF. The CDR3 DNA is TGTGCCAGTAGAAGGAGCGGGGGGTTGTACGAGCAGTACTTC.

The chain couples TRBV9 to TRBJ1-2; D gene uncertain. The CDR3 totals 13 residues. Germline assignment: CDR1 SGDLS and CDR2 YYNGEE. The germline V and J ends were trimmed by 2 bases and 5 bases, with 10 bases remaining between them. The CDR3: CASSVQQLYGYTF. CDR3 in DNA: TGTGCCAGCAGCGTCCAACAATTATATGGCTACACCTTC.

The chain uses TRBV9 and TRBJ2-1, with 9 bases fitting TRBD2. This CDR3 region has 16 residues. The ends lost 0 bases at V and 4 bases at J; junction bases unmatched: 5. Germline V gene data show CDR1 as SGDLS and CDR2 as YYNGEE. As DNA, the CDR3 is TGTGCCAGCAGCGTAGATGCGCGGGAGGGGTACAATGAGCAGTTCTTC. This gives the protein CASSVDAREGYNEQFF.

V is TRBV7-9 and J is TRBJ1-2; tentatively, D is TRBD1 (5 bases). CDR3 size: 10 residues. Trimming removed 8 bases at V and 8 bases at J, with 9 bases between. Germline V gene data show CDR1 as SEHNR and CDR2 as FQNEAQ (reference sequence). The CDR3 DNA reads TGTGCCAGCGGGCCAGGGGGCTACACCTTC. The encoded protein is CASGPGGYTF. The full variable domain, its missing parts supplied by reference TRBV7-9 and TRBJ1-2, is DTGVSQNPRHKITKRGQNVTFRCDPISEHNRLYWYRQTLGQGPEFLTYFQNEAQLEKSRLLSDRFSAERPKGSFSTLEIQRTEQGDSAMYLCASGPGGYTFGSGTRLTVV.